The 23 T cell receptor beta chains in this list originate from one sample, sequenced in a study of blood T cell repertoires in COVID-19. Profiled with immunoSEQ multiplex PCR; TCRdb holds only in-frame clones, not every one. The sample has tens of thousands of clones; roughly 80% are singletons. The sequencing sample was made of peripheral blood. The receptors shown here come from a man between 70 and 80 years old with COVID-19, enrolled during active disease.

V is TRBV29-1 and J is TRBJ2-1; 7 bases line up with TRBD1. Trimming took 2 bases from V and 1 from J; bases not matched to a gene: 8. Germline CDR1 reads SQVTM; CDR2 reads ANQGSEA. This CDR3 is built from 16 residues. CDR3 DNA sequence: TGCAGCGTTGAAACTCCGGGACAGAATTCCTACAATGAGCAGTTCTTC. As protein: CSVETPGQNSYNEQFF.

V gene TRBV6-5 combines with J gene TRBJ1-6; 7 bases are a match to TRBD1. V dropped 2 bases and J dropped 9; count of bases not matched to a gene: 4. The CDR3 loop spans 14 amino acids. From germline, CDR1 is MNHEY and CDR2 SVGAGI. CDR3 sequence: CASSYDREASPLHF. Written as DNA, the CDR3 is TGTGCCAGCAGTTACGACAGGGAGGCTTCACCCCTCCACTTT.

This clone came up a few times. This sequence joins TRBV28 and TRBJ1-6, with 7 nucleotides matching TRBD1. J lost 13 bases, V lost 3 bases, and 15 bases had no gene match. The CDR3 has 16 residues. Germline values: CDR1 MDHEN, CDR2 SYDVKM. The CDR3, as DNA: TGTGCCAGCAGTTTGGAGGGGGCTTCCTCAGAGTTTCCCCTCCACTTT. It translates to CASSLEGASSEFPLHF.

This clone appeared once. The chain uses TRBV9 and TRBJ2-1; 11 nucleotides match TRBD2. The V and J ends lost 4 bases and 1 base, in that order; junction bases with no gene match: 7. Germline CDR1 and CDR2: SGDLS and YYNGEE. There are 17 residues in the CDR3. The chain's CDR3 is CASSPVSSGGSYNEQFF. The CDR3 DNA reads TGTGCCAGCAGCCCGGTATCTAGCGGGGGGTCCTACAATGAGCAGTTCTTC.

The rearrangement joins TRBV6-6 to TRBJ2-7, with D tentatively TRBD1 (5 bases). Germline V gene lookup returns CDR1 MNHNY and CDR2 SVGAGI (reference sequence). This CDR3 is 12 amino acids long. V was shortened by 6 bases and J by 1 base, with 7 bases between the two germline ends. CDR3 sequence (DNA): TGTGCCAGCAGCCCAGGGTCCTACGAGCAGTACTTC. It codes for CASSPGSYEQYF.

The genes are TRBV19 and TRBJ2-3, with 10 bases identical to TRBD1. The V segment lost 4 bases and the J segment 6 bases; nucleotides outside the gene matches: 13. This CDR3 contains 17 residues. Germline V lookup: CDR1 LNHDA, CDR2 SQIVND (reference sequence). This CDR3 reads CASSTHPGDRGTDTQYF. The CDR3, as DNA: TGTGCCAGTAGTACTCACCCGGGGGACAGGGGAACGGATACGCAGTATTTT.

Remarks on this clone: At one end, the junction sequence differs from germline, possibly due to a read error. The rearrangement links TRBV6-1 to TRBJ1-1; a possible D gene is TRBD1 (6 bases). The germline V gene has CDR1 MNHNS and CDR2 SASEGT. The CDR3 contains 12 residues. The CDR3 sequence is CAISEGGTEAFF. In DNA, the CDR3 is TGTGCCATCAGTGAGGGGGGCACTGAAGCTTTCTTT.

The J gene is TRBJ2-5, the V gene TRBV19; 9 bases line up with TRBD2. The germline V gene encodes CDR1 LNHDA and CDR2 SQIVND (reference sequence). V lost 4 bases to trimming and J lost 2 bases; unmatched junction nucleotides: 5. The CDR3 loop spans 15 amino acids. The CDR3 sequence: CASSTRGGDQETQYF. CDR3 DNA sequence: TGTGCCAGTAGTACCCGCGGGGGGGATCAAGAGACCCAGTACTTC.

This clone was seen a single time. This chain links TRBV15 with TRBJ1-1; 8 bases are shared with TRBD1. The CDR3 contains 14 residues. Germline values: CDR1 LNHNV, CDR2 YYDKDF (reference sequence). The V segment lost 0 bases and the J segment 6 bases; nucleotides outside the gene matches: 3. CDR3 sequence: CATSRETGVAEAFF. The CDR3 region has the DNA TGTGCCACCAGCAGAGAGACAGGGGTAGCTGAAGCTTTCTTT.

In its sample, this clone was seen many times. The rearrangement uses TRBV29-1 and TRBJ1-2; the D gene is possibly TRBD1 (6 bases). Deletions cut 6 bases from V and 4 bases from J, with 12 bases between. Germline V CDR1 and CDR2: SQVTM, ANQGSEA. The CDR3 contains 12 residues. CDR3 DNA sequence: TGCAGCGTCAGCCCGGACAGCTATGGCTACACCTTC. This sequence encodes CSVSPDSYGYTF.

J is TRBJ2-1 and V is TRBV7-2; TRBD2 aligns across 9 bases. Trimming took 6 bases from V and 8 from J; bases not matched to a gene: 8. The CDR3 is 14 amino acids. Germline V lookup: CDR1 SGHTA, CDR2 FQGNSA. CDR3 region: CASRPGLATDEQFF. The CDR3 DNA is TGTGCCAGCAGACCGGGACTAGCTACGGATGAGCAGTTCTTC. Drawing the rest from reference TRBV7-2 and TRBJ2-1, the complete variable domain is GAGVSQSPSNKVTEKGKDVELRCDPISGHTALYWYRQSLGQGLEFLIYFQGNSAPDKSGLPSDRFSAERTGGSVSTLTIQRTQQEDSAVYLCASRPGLATDEQFFGPGTRLTVL.

The count of this clone is one. V usage is TRBV6-2 or TRBV6-3 and J usage is TRBJ2-2; D gene ambiguous. Per germline, CDR1 MNHEY and CDR2 SVGEGT. The CDR3 loop spans 14 amino acids. Trimming removed 5 bases at V and 6 bases at J, with 13 bases between. This chain's CDR3 is CASSPPMRPGELFF. The CDR3 DNA follows: TGTGCCAGCAGTCCACCTATGCGGCCCGGGGAGCTGTTTTTT.

The V call is TRBV19, the J call TRBJ1-5; tentative D call: TRBD1 (6 bases). Trimming cost V 6 bases and J 7 bases, with 10 bases left between them. CDR3 length: 12 residues. Per the germline V gene, CDR1 is LNHDA and CDR2 is SQIVND (reference sequence). The CDR3 spells CASSQGKQPQHF. The DNA for the CDR3 is TGTGCCAGTAGCCAGGGGAAGCAGCCCCAGCATTTT.

The chain employs TRBV12-3 or TRBV12-4 and TRBJ1-4; 10 positions match TRBD1. V lost 7 bases and J lost 5; bases outside the gene matches: 1. The length of the CDR3 is 13 residues. In DNA, the CDR3 is TGTGCCAGCAAGGGACAGGGGAATGAAAAACTGTTTTTT. Its translation: CASKGQGNEKLFF.

V gene TRBV28 combines with J gene TRBJ1-1; tentative D call: TRBD1 (6 bases). Trimming removed 6 bases at V and 5 bases at J, with 16 bases between. CDR1 is MDHEN, CDR2 SYDVKM, per germline. The CDR3 sequence is 14 residues long. This CDR3 is CASRTEQGYTEAFF. As DNA, the CDR3 is TGTGCCAGCAGGACTGAACAGGGATATACTGAAGCTTTCTTT.

The V call is TRBV6-6, the J call TRBJ1-1, with D unclear. V gave up 2 bases and J gave up 2 bases, with 9 bases separating them. From germline, CDR1 is MNHNY and CDR2 SVGAGI (reference sequence). There are 14 residues in the CDR3. CDR3 sequence reads: CASSYGGLNTEAFF. In DNA form, the CDR3 reads TGTGCCAGCAGTTACGGAGGGCTTAACACTGAAGCTTTCTTT.

This clone was seen a few times. V gene TRBV4-3 combines with J gene TRBJ1-6; a possible D gene is TRBD1 (5 bases). The ends were cut back, 4 bases at V and 5 bases at J, with 12 bases in the middle. CDR3 size: 15 residues. Germline CDR1 LGHNA, CDR2 YSLEER. The CDR3 here is CASSRWGLNNSPLHF. As DNA, the CDR3 is TGCGCCAGCAGCCGCTGGGGACTGAATAATTCACCCCTCCACTTT.

The chain carries TRBV19 and TRBJ2-3; TRBD1 might be the D (5 bases). V lost 6 bases and J lost 4, with 14 bases in between. The CDR3 loop spans 14 amino acids. Germline V gene sequence: CDR1 LNHDA, CDR2 SQIVND (reference sequence). The CDR3 reads CASRSRQGADTQYF. The DNA of the CDR3 is TGTGCCAGTAGATCCCGGCAGGGCGCAGATACGCAGTATTTT. Variable domain in full (rest from reference TRBV19 and TRBJ2-3): DGGITQSPKYLFRKEGQNVTLSCEQNLNHDAMYWYRQDPGQGLRLIYYSQIVNDFQKGDIAEGYSVSREKKESFPLTVTSAQKNPTAFYLCASRSRQGADTQYFGPGTRLTVL.

The V and J genes are TRBV7-8 and TRBJ2-1; 9 nucleotides agree with TRBD2. Unmatched junction bases numbered 10, after V lost 5 bases and J lost 5 bases. Germline lookup yields CDR1 SGHVS and CDR2 FQNEAQ. The CDR3 extends over 16 amino acids. The CDR3 is CASSTPGLAFDNEQFF. CDR3 sequence (DNA): TGTGCCAGCAGCACACCGGGACTAGCCTTTGACAATGAGCAGTTCTTC.

On this clone: This same CDR3 is encoded by further DNA sequences in the sample. The CDR3 loop reads CASSSGQGVGQPQHF. The CDR3 DNA reads as TGTGCCAGCAGTTCGGGACAGGGGGTTGGTCAGCCCCAGCATTTT. V usage is TRBV6-2 or TRBV6-3 and J usage is TRBJ1-5; TRBD1 matches at 11 bases. This CDR3 is built from 15 residues. J lost 6 bases, V lost 4 bases, and 5 bases had no gene match. Germline CDR1 reads MNHEY; CDR2 reads SVGEGT.

This chain links TRBV18 with TRBJ2-3; D possibly corresponds to TRBD1 (5 bases). This CDR3 is built from 14 residues. The V end was cut by 3 bases, the J end by 2 bases, with 9 bases between. Germline CDR1 KGHSH, CDR2 LQKENI. CDR3 in amino acids: CASSPNRLTDTQYF. The CDR3, as DNA: TGTGCCAGCTCACCCAACAGGCTCACAGATACGCAGTATTTT.

This clone was detected only once. The chain joins TRBV5-1 to TRBJ2-7, with TRBD2 matching over 10 bases. The germline V gene has CDR1 SGHRS and CDR2 YFSETQ. J lost 2 bases, V lost 3 bases, and 5 bases had no gene match. The CDR3 is made up of 15 amino acids. This CDR3 is CASSSGTSVTYEQYF. The CDR3 DNA is TGCGCCAGCAGCTCCGGGACTAGCGTGACCTACGAGCAGTACTTC.

The chain carries TRBV21-1 and TRBJ1-1; TRBD1, as called in the table, went unchecked against the DNA. TRBV21-1 counts as a pseudogene. This CDR3 spans 16 amino acids. CDR3 amino acids: CACLFAWAGRNTEAFF. Here the CDR3 DNA reads TGTGCCTGCCTCTTTGCATGGGCCGGAAGAAACACTGAAGCTTTCTTT.